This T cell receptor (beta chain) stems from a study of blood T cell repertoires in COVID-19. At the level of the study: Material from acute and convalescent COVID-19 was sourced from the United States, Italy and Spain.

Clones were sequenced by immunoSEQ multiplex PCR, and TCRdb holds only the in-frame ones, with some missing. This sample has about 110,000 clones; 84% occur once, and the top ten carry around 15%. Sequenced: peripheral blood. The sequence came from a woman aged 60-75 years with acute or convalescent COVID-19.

CDR3 nucleotides: TGTGCCAGCTCACCCTCGGGGGGCCGGACCGGGGAGCTGTTTTTT. Amino acids: CASSPSGGRTGELFF. The chain is built from TRBV18 and TRBJ2-2; possible D gene TRBD2, 7 bases. The V end was cut by 3 bases, the J end by 5 bases, with 13 bases between. The CDR3 is 15 amino acids. Per the germline V gene, CDR1 is KGHSH and CDR2 is LQKENI.